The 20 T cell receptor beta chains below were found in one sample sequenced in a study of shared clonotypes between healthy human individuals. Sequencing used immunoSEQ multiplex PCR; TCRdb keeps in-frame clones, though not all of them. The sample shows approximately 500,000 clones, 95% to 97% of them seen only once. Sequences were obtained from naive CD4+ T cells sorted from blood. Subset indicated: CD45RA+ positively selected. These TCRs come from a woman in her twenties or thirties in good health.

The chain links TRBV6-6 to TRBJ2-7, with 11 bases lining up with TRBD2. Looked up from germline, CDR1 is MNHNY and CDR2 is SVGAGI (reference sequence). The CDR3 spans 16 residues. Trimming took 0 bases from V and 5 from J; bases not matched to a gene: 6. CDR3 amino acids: CASSYSTTSGRNEQYF. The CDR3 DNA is TGTGCCAGCAGTTACTCGACTACTAGCGGGAGAAACGAGCAGTACTTC.

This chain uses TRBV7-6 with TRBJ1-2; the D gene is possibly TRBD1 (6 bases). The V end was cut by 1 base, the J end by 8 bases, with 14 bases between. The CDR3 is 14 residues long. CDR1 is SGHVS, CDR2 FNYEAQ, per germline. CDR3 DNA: TGTGCCAGCAGCTTAGTACAGGGTGATTCCGGCTACACCTTC. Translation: CASSLVQGDSGYTF.

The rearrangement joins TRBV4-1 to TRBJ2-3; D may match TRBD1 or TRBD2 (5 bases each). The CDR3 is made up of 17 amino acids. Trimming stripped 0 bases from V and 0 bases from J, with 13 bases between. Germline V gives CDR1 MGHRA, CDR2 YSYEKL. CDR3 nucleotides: TGCGCCAGCAGCCAAGAGGGGCGGGTGACGAGCACAGATACGCAGTATTTT. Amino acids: CASSQEGRVTSTDTQYF.

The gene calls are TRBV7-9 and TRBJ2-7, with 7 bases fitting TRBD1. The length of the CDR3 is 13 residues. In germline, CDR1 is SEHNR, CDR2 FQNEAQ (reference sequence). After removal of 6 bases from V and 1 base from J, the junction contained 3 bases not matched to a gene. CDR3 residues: CASSQQGSYEQYF. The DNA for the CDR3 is TGTGCCAGCAGTCAACAGGGGTCCTACGAGCAGTACTTC.

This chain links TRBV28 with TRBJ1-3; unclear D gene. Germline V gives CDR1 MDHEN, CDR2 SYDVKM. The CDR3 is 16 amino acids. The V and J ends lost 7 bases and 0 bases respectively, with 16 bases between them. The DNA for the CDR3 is TGTGCCAGCACAAGTTTGCTGGGGAGCTCTGGAAACACCATATATTTT. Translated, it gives CASTSLLGSSGNTIYF.

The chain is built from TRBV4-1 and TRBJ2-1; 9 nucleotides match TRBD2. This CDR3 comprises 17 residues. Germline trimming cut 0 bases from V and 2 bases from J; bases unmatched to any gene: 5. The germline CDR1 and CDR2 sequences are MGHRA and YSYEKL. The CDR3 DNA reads TGCGCCAGCAGCCAAGAACTACTAGCGGGCCCCTACAATGAGCAGTTCTTC. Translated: CASSQELLAGPYNEQFF.

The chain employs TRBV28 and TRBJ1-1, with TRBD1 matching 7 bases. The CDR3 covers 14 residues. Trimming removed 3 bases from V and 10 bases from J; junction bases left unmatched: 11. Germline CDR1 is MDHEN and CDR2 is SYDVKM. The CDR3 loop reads CASSFDLGGRGAFF. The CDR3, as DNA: TGTGCCAGCAGTTTCGATTTAGGGGGCCGGGGAGCTTTCTTT.

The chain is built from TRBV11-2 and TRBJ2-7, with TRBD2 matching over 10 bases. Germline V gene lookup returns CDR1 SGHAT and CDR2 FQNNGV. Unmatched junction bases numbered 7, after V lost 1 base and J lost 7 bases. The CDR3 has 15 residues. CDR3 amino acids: CASSLGLAGVFEQYF. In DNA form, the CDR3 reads TGTGCCAGCAGCTTAGGGCTAGCGGGAGTATTTGAGCAGTACTTC.

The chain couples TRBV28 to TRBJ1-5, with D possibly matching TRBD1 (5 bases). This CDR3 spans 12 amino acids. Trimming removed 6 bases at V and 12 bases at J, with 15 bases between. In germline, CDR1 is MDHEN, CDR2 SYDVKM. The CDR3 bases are TGTGCCAGCAGCTCTCAGGGTATAGGCCAGCATTTT. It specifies CASSSQGIGQHF.

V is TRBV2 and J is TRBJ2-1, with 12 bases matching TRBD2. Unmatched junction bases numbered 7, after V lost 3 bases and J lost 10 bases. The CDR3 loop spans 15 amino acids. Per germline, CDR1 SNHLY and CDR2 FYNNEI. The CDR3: CASSDKLAGGKEQFF. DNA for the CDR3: TGTGCCAGCAGTGATAAACTAGCGGGAGGTAAGGAGCAGTTCTTC.

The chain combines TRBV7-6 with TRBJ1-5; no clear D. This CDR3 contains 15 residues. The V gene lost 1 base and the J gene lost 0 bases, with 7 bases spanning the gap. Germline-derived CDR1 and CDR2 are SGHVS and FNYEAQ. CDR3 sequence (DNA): TGTGCCAGCAGCTTAGGCCACGGTAGCAATCAGCCCCAGCATTTT. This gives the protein CASSLGHGSNQPQHF.

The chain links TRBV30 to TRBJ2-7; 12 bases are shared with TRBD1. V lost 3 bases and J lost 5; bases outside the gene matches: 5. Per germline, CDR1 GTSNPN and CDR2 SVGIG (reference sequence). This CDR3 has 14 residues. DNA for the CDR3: TGTGCCTGGAGCGCCGGGACAGGGGGCCACGAGCAGTACTTC. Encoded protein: CAWSAGTGGHEQYF.

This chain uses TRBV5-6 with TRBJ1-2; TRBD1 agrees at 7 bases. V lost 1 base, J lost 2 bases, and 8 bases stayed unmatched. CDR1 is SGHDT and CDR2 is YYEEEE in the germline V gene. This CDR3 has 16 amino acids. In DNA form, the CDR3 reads TGTGCCAGCAGCTTGCCCCCTTCGACAGGGAACTATGGCTACACCTTC. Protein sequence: CASSLPPSTGNYGYTF. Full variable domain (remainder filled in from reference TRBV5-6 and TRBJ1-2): DAGVTQSPTHLIKTRGQQVTLRCSPKSGHDTVSWYQQALGQGPQFIFQYYEEEERQRGNFPDRFSGHQFPNYSSELNVNALLLGDSALYLCASSLPPSTGNYGYTFGSGTRLTVV.

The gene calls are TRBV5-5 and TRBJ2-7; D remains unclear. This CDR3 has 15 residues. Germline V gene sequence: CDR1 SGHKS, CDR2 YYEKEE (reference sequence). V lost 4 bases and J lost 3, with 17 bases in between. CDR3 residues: CASSRRPDPGYEQYF. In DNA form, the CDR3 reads TGTGCCAGCAGCAGAAGACCCGACCCCGGCTACGAGCAGTACTTC.

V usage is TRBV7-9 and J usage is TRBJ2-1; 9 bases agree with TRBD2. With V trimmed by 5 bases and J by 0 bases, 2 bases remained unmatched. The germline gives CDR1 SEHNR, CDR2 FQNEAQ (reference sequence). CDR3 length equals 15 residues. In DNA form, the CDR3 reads TGTGCCAGCAGCCCGACTAGCGGCTCCTACAATGAGCAGTTCTTC. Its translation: CASSPTSGSYNEQFF. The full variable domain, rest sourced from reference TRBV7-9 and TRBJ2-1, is DTGVSQNPRHKITKRGQNVTFRCDPISEHNRLYWYRQTLGQGPEFLTYFQNEAQLEKSRLLSDRFSAERPKGSFSTLEIQRTEQGDSAMYLCASSPTSGSYNEQFFGPGTRLTVL.

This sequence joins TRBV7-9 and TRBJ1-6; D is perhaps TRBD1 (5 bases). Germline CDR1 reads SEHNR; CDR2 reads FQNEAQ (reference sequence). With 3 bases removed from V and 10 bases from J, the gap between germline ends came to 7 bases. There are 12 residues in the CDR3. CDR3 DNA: TGTGCCAGCAGCTTGGGGGTCTCACCCCTCCACTTT. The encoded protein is CASSLGVSPLHF.

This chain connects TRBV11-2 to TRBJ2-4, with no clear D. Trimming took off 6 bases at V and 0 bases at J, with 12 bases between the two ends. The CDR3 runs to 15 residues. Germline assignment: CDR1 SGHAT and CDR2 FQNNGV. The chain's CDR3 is CASSSNSPAKNIQYF. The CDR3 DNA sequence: TGTGCCAGCAGTTCAAATTCCCCAGCCAAAAACATTCAGTACTTC.

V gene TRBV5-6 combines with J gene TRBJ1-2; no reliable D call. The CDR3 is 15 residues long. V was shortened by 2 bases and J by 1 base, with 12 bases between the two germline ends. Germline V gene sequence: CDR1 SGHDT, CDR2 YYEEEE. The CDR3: CASSFRRALNYGYTF. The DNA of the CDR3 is TGTGCCAGCAGCTTTCGCAGAGCCCTTAACTATGGCTACACCTTC.

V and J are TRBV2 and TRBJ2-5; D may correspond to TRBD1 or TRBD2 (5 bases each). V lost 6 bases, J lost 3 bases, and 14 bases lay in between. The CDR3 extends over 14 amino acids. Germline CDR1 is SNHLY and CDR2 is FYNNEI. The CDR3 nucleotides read TGTGCCAGCAGGGGGACGACACGAAAAGAGACCCAGTACTTC. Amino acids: CASRGTTRKETQYF.

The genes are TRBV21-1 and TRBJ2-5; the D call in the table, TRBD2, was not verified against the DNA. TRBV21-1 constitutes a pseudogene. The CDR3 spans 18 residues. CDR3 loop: CASSKNGVGTSAQETQYF. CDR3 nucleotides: TGTGCCAGCAGCAAAAATGGGGTTGGGACTAGCGCCCAAGAGACCCAGTACTTC.